Listed below are T cell receptor beta chains from one sample, sequenced in a study of T cell changes during pregnancy in multiple sclerosis. TCRdb keeps only in-frame clones here, not all; method: immunoSEQ multiplex PCR. The repertoire holds 50,000 or so clones, with approximately 92% as singletons. The source was CD4+ T cells from peripheral blood mononuclear cells, collected in the third trimester of pregnancy. These receptors were collected from a female donor with multiple sclerosis, enrolled in a pregnancy study. Each CDR3 is given with its conserved first and last residue. A D gene is named only where the DNA matches it firmly. Where a row states a size, it is once, few, many or the class of an expanded clone; other rows omit it.

clone size: -; V gene: TRBV10-3; J gene: TRBJ1-1; D gene: TRBD1; CDR3 DNA: TGTGCCATCAGTGAACTGGACAGGGGTGAGGGTGAAGCTTTCTTT; CDR3 protein: CAISELDRGEGEAFF
clone size: -; V gene: TRBV19; J gene: TRBJ2-5; D gene: TRBD1; CDR3 DNA: TGTGCCAGTAGTGCGAGACAGGGGGGGTCGGAGACCCAGTACTTC; CDR3 protein: CASSARQGGSETQYF
clone size: -; V gene: TRBV18; J gene: TRBJ1-1; D gene: TRBD1; CDR3 DNA: TGTGCCAGCTCAGACGACAGGGGTTCGGGTGGTCAGGCTTTCTTT; CDR3 protein: CASSDDRGSGGQAFF
clone size: -; V gene: TRBV5-1; J gene: TRBJ2-7; D gene: TRBD1; CDR3 DNA: TGCGCCAGCAGCGACAGGGGGAGCTCCTACGAGCAGTACTTC; CDR3 protein: CASSDRGSSYEQYF
clone size: -; V gene: TRBV27; J gene: TRBJ2-3; D gene: TRBD2; CDR3 DNA: TGTGCCAGCAGTGGGAGGACTAGCGGGTTCACAGATACGCAGTATTTT; CDR3 protein: CASSGRTSGFTDTQYF
clone size: few; V gene: TRBV14; J gene: TRBJ2-7; D gene: -; CDR3 DNA: TGTGCCAGCAGCATCCTTGGGACATTTATCGACGAGCAGTACTTC; CDR3 protein: CASSILGTFIDEQYF
clone size: few; V gene: TRBV30; J gene: TRBJ1-3; D gene: -; CDR3 DNA: TGTGCCTGGAGTGTAGGTGGACAGATCTCTGGAAACACCATATATTTT; CDR3 protein: CAWSVGGQISGNTIYF
clone size: -; V gene: TRBV7-6; J gene: TRBJ2-2; D gene: -; CDR3 DNA: TGTGCCAGCAGCTTACTGGCCGGGCTGGCGGGCGGGGAGCTGTTTTTT; CDR3 protein: CASSLLAGLAGGELFF
clone size: once; V gene: TRBV28; J gene: TRBJ1-5; D gene: -; CDR3 DNA: TGTGCCAGCAGTTTAGCAGACAGTCGCAATCAGCCCCAGCATTTT; CDR3 protein: CASSLADSRNQPQHF
clone size: -; V gene: TRBV5-1; J gene: TRBJ2-5; D gene: -; CDR3 DNA: TGCGCCAGCAGCTTAACTAGCGAAGGGGGGGCCCAGTACTTC; CDR3 protein: CASSLTSEGGAQYF
clone size: -; V gene: TRBV5-1; J gene: TRBJ1-5; D gene: -; CDR3 DNA: TGCGCCAGCAGCTTGGTAACGGGTAGCAATCAGCCCCAGCATTTT; CDR3 protein: CASSLVTGSNQPQHF
clone size: once; V gene: TRBV7-3; J gene: TRBJ2-7; D gene: -; CDR3 DNA: TGTGCCAGCAGCTTAGCGGGGAGCTCCTACGAGCAGTACTTC; CDR3 protein: CASSLAGSSYEQYF
clone size: -; V gene: TRBV14; J gene: TRBJ2-1; D gene: TRBD2; CDR3 DNA: TGTGCCAGCAGCCAGGGGACTAGCGGGGTACTACGCTCCTACAATGAGCAGTTCTTC; CDR3 protein: CASSQGTSGVLRSYNEQFF
clone size: -; V gene: TRBV27; J gene: TRBJ1-1; D gene: -; CDR3 DNA: TGTGCCAGCAGTTTTAGGACAGACCTCATGAACACTGAAGCTTTCTTT; CDR3 protein: CASSFRTDLMNTEAFF
clone size: -; V gene: TRBV5-1; J gene: TRBJ2-7; D gene: -; CDR3 DNA: TGCGCCAGCAGCTTTGGGGGGAATGCCTACGAGCAGTACTTC; CDR3 protein: CASSFGGNAYEQYF
clone size: once; V gene: TRBV5-6; J gene: TRBJ2-5; D gene: -; CDR3 DNA: TGTGCCAGCAGCCTGAAGGACTCTTTTTTGAGAGAGACCCAGTACTTC; CDR3 protein: CASSLKDSFLRETQYF
clone size: -; V gene: TRBV19; J gene: TRBJ2-1; D gene: -; CDR3 DNA: TGTGCCAGTAGTATCGCGGTTTGGGGCGCAGACAATGAGCAGTTCTTC; CDR3 protein: CASSIAVWGADNEQFF
clone size: -; V gene: TRBV5-1; J gene: TRBJ1-1; D gene: TRBD1; CDR3 DNA: TGCGCCAGCAGCCAGGGACAGGTCAGTACTGAAGCTTTCTTT; CDR3 protein: CASSQGQVSTEAFF
clone size: -; V gene: TRBV11-3; J gene: TRBJ2-3; D gene: TRBD2; CDR3 DNA: TGTGCCAGCAGCCCCCGGACTAGCGGGAGCACAGATACGCAGTATTTT; CDR3 protein: CASSPRTSGSTDTQYF
clone size: -; V gene: TRBV5-4; J gene: TRBJ1-1; D gene: -; CDR3 DNA: TGTGCCAGCAGCTCACCCCAAGGGGGGAACACTGAAGCTTTCTTT; CDR3 protein: CASSSPQGGNTEAFF
clone size: -; V gene: TRBV10-2; J gene: TRBJ2-7; D gene: TRBD2; CDR3 DNA: TGCGCCAGCAGTGAGTATCGGAAGGTAGCGGGAGTCGCTGAAGAGCAGTACTTC; CDR3 protein: CASSEYRKVAGVAEEQYF
clone size: -; V gene: TRBV4-2; J gene: TRBJ2-1; D gene: TRBD2; CDR3 DNA: TGTGCCAGCAGCCAAGAGTTGGGGGGGGGATCCTACAATGAGCAGTTCTTC; CDR3 protein: CASSQELGGGSYNEQFF
clone size: -; V gene: TRBV6-1; J gene: TRBJ1-1; D gene: -; CDR3 DNA: TGTGCCAGCAGGTTGACAGAGGTGATGAACACTGAAGCTTTCTTT; CDR3 protein: CASRLTEVMNTEAFF
clone size: -; V gene: TRBV5-5; J gene: TRBJ1-1; D gene: -; CDR3 DNA: TGTGCCAGCAGCTTAGCCCCCCGAGGGCTGGGTGAAGCTTTCTTT; CDR3 protein: CASSLAPRGLGEAFF
clone size: -; V gene: TRBV2; J gene: TRBJ2-3; D gene: TRBD1; CDR3 DNA: TGTGCCAGCGAGGGACAGAGCACAGATACGCAGTATTTT; CDR3 protein: CASEGQSTDTQYF
clone size: once; V gene: TRBV5-1; J gene: TRBJ1-5; D gene: TRBD1; CDR3 DNA: TGCGCCAGCAGCAAAGACAGGGGTAGCAATCAGCCCCAGCATTTT; CDR3 protein: CASSKDRGSNQPQHF
clone size: -; V gene: TRBV5-1; J gene: TRBJ1-2; D gene: TRBD1; CDR3 DNA: TGCGCCAGCAGCTTTACACCCGGGACAGGGGGGTCATATGGCTACACCTTC; CDR3 protein: CASSFTPGTGGSYGYTF
clone size: -; V gene: TRBV5-4; J gene: TRBJ2-5; D gene: -; CDR3 DNA: TGTGCCAGCAGCTTGGATCCAGGGTATGAGACCCAGTACTTC; CDR3 protein: CASSLDPGYETQYF
clone size: -; V gene: TRBV4-1; J gene: TRBJ2-1; D gene: TRBD2; CDR3 DNA: TGCGCCAGCAGCCAAGATCCGGGGGGCTCCTACAATGAGCAGTTCTTC; CDR3 protein: CASSQDPGGSYNEQFF
clone size: -; V gene: TRBV7-2; J gene: TRBJ1-6; D gene: -; CDR3 DNA: TGTGCCAGCAGCTTAGCCAGGGTAGCACCCCTCCACTTT; CDR3 protein: CASSLARVAPLHF
clone size: -; V gene: TRBV7-7; J gene: TRBJ2-2; D gene: -; CDR3 DNA: TGTGCCAGCAGCCGGACGACAGGAAGAAACACCGGGGAGCTGTTTTTT; CDR3 protein: CASSRTTGRNTGELFF
clone size: once; V gene: TRBV5-1; J gene: TRBJ1-1; D gene: TRBD1; CDR3 DNA: TGCGCCAGCAGGGACAGGCCGAACACTGAAGCTTTCTTT; CDR3 protein: CASRDRPNTEAFF
clone size: -; V gene: TRBV9; J gene: TRBJ2-3; D gene: -; CDR3 DNA: TGTGCCAGCAGCGCGGGGACTCATGGCACAGATACGCAGTATTTT; CDR3 protein: CASSAGTHGTDTQYF
clone size: -; V gene: TRBV5-4; J gene: TRBJ2-1; D gene: TRBD2; CDR3 DNA: TGTGCCAGCAGCCGTGGACTAGCGGGCAACAATGAGCAGTTCTTC; CDR3 protein: CASSRGLAGNNEQFF
clone size: -; V gene: TRBV2; J gene: TRBJ2-1; D gene: TRBD2; CDR3 DNA: TGTGCCAGCAAGGGGATAGCGGGGACTAATGAGCAGTTCTTC; CDR3 protein: CASKGIAGTNEQFF
clone size: -; V gene: TRBV9; J gene: TRBJ1-2; D gene: TRBD1; CDR3 DNA: TGTGCCAGCAGCGTAGAGGAGGGGGCAGACTATGGCTACACCTTC; CDR3 protein: CASSVEEGADYGYTF
clone size: once; V gene: TRBV4-1; J gene: TRBJ1-1; D gene: TRBD1; CDR3 DNA: TGCGCCAGCAGCCAGACACAGGGGAAGAACACTGAAGCTTTCTTT; CDR3 protein: CASSQTQGKNTEAFF
clone size: -; V gene: TRBV4-1; J gene: TRBJ2-1; D gene: -; CDR3 DNA: TGCGCCAGCTCCTCGGGACTTGTCCGCAATGAGCAGTTCTTC; CDR3 protein: CASSSGLVRNEQFF
clone size: once; V gene: TRBV4-1; J gene: TRBJ2-1; D gene: -; CDR3 DNA: TGCGCCAGCAGCCAAGGGACAGTTTATTTCTTC; CDR3 protein: CASSQGTVYFF
clone size: -; V gene: TRBV7-9; J gene: TRBJ1-2; D gene: -; CDR3 DNA: TGTGCCAGCAGCTTAGCAGGAGGAACTAACTATGGCTACACCTTC; CDR3 protein: CASSLAGGTNYGYTF
clone size: -; V gene: TRBV12-5; J gene: TRBJ2-3; D gene: -; CDR3 DNA: TGTGCTAGTGCCTTGCAACAGGGAATAGACGCAGATACGCAGTATTTT; CDR3 protein: CASALQQGIDADTQYF
clone size: -; V gene: TRBV9; J gene: TRBJ1-1; D gene: TRBD1; CDR3 DNA: TGTGCCAGCAGTGGAGCTTGGGACAGAGAAGCTTTCTTT; CDR3 protein: CASSGAWDREAFF
clone size: -; V gene: TRBV27; J gene: TRBJ1-4; D gene: TRBD1; CDR3 DNA: TGTGCCAGCAGAGAGGGACAGGGCGCAACTAATGAAAAACTGTTTTTT; CDR3 protein: CASREGQGATNEKLFF
clone size: -; V gene: TRBV15; J gene: TRBJ1-2; D gene: -; CDR3 DNA: TGTGCCACCAGCAGAGATGCCGGTAACTATGGCTACACCTTC; CDR3 protein: CATSRDAGNYGYTF
clone size: -; V gene: TRBV11-3; J gene: TRBJ2-3; D gene: -; CDR3 DNA: TGTGCCAGCAGCGCACAGGACACAGATACGCAGTATTTT; CDR3 protein: CASSAQDTDTQYF
clone size: -; V gene: TRBV13; J gene: TRBJ1-2; D gene: TRBD1; CDR3 DNA: TGTGCCAGCAGCCCACGGACAGGGTGGTATGGCTACACCTTC; CDR3 protein: CASSPRTGWYGYTF
clone size: -; V gene: TRBV2; J gene: TRBJ1-1; D gene: -; CDR3 DNA: TGTGCCAGCAGCTTTAGGGGGACACCTCTGAACACTGAAGCTTTCTTT; CDR3 protein: CASSFRGTPLNTEAFF
clone size: -; V gene: TRBV5-6; J gene: TRBJ1-1; D gene: -; CDR3 DNA: TGTGCCAGCAGCTTGGGTCTCGTGGGGGCGACTGAAGCTTTCTTT; CDR3 protein: CASSLGLVGATEAFF
clone size: few; V gene: TRBV19; J gene: TRBJ2-5; D gene: TRBD2; CDR3 DNA: TGTGCCAGTAGTCCCGGTAGCGGGTACCAAGAGACCCAGTACTTC; CDR3 protein: CASSPGSGYQETQYF
clone size: -; V gene: TRBV6-6; J gene: TRBJ2-3; D gene: TRBD1; CDR3 DNA: TGTGCCAGCAGTCCACGGGACAGGGGTACAGATACGCAGTATTTT; CDR3 protein: CASSPRDRGTDTQYF
clone size: once; V gene: TRBV28; J gene: TRBJ1-4; D gene: TRBD1; CDR3 DNA: TGTGCCAGCAGTTTATCCCTTATTGGACAGGGGGCGCCCAAACTGTTTTTT; CDR3 protein: CASSLSLIGQGAPKLFF
clone size: -; V gene: TRBV19; J gene: TRBJ1-5; D gene: -; CDR3 DNA: TGTGCCAGTAGTATGAATACAGGGCAGCCCCAGCATTTT; CDR3 protein: CASSMNTGQPQHF
clone size: -; V gene: TRBV6-1; J gene: TRBJ2-1; D gene: TRBD2; CDR3 DNA: TGTGCCGGGGCGGTGGCGGGAGTTGCCAATGAGCAGTTCTTC; CDR3 protein: CAGAVAGVANEQFF
clone size: -; V gene: TRBV9; J gene: TRBJ2-5; D gene: -; CDR3 DNA: TGTGCCAGCAGCGTAGTGGCTAGCGAGGAGACCCAGTACTTC; CDR3 protein: CASSVVASEETQYF